The 4 T cell receptor beta chains below come from one sample, sequenced in a study of blood T cell repertoires in COVID-19. TCRdb keeps only in-frame clones here, not all; method: immunoSEQ multiplex PCR. The table lists over 450,000 clones, 89% of them singletons. The sequenced sample was peripheral blood. The source of these receptors is a man between 18 and 29 years old with COVID-19, enrolled during active disease.

The chain has TRBV3-1 (or the pseudogene TRBV3-2) and TRBJ2-1, with unresolved D. This CDR3 has 13 amino acids. Deletions cut 4 bases from V and 3 bases from J, with 7 bases between. The V gene's germline CDR1 is LGHDT and CDR2 YNNKEL (reference sequence). CDR3 protein: CASSPPLYNEQFF. DNA of the CDR3: TGTGCCAGCAGCCCTCCTCTCTACAATGAGCAGTTCTTC.

The chain links TRBV5-1 to TRBJ2-1, with TRBD2 as a possible D gene (6 bases). Trimming stripped 4 bases from V and 0 bases from J, with 11 bases between. Germline CDR1 SGHRS, CDR2 YFSETQ. The CDR3 runs 15 residues. The CDR3 spells CASSEDGSSYNEQFF. Here the CDR3 DNA reads TGCGCCAGCAGCGAAGACGGGAGCTCCTACAATGAGCAGTTCTTC.

The CDR3 here is CASSLVGQGSYTF. In DNA form, the CDR3 reads TGTGCCAGCAGCTTAGTGGGACAGGGAAGCTACACCTTC. The V call is TRBV7-2, the J call TRBJ1-2; 9 nucleotides agree with TRBD1. This CDR3 has 13 residues. In germline, CDR1 is SGHTA, CDR2 FQGNSA. Trimming took 1 base from V and 9 from J; bases not matched to a gene: 3. The full variable domain, in which reference TRBV7-2 and TRBJ1-2 provide the parts outside the CDR3, is GAGVSQSPSNKVTEKGKDVELRCDPISGHTALYWYRQSLGQGLEFLIYFQGNSAPDKSGLPSDRFSAERTGGSVSTLTIQRTQQEDSAVYLCASSLVGQGSYTFGSGTRLTVV.

This clone has a single count. The chain is built from TRBV28 and TRBJ2-5; the match to TRBD2 covers 10 bases. The CDR3 sequence is 16 residues long. V lost 5 bases, J lost 3 bases, and 9 bases stayed unmatched. Germline CDR1 reads MDHEN; CDR2 reads SYDVKM. This CDR3 is CASSLGLAALEETQYF. CDR3 bases: TGTGCCAGCAGTCTCGGACTAGCGGCCCTCGAAGAGACCCAGTACTTC.